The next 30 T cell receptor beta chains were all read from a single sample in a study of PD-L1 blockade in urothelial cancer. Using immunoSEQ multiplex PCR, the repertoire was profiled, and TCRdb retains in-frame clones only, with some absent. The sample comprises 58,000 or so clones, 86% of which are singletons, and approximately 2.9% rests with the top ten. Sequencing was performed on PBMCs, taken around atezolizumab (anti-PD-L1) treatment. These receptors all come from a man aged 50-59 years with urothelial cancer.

In DNA form, the CDR3 reads TGTGCCAGCAGCGAAACCGGGACAGGTGGAAATTCACCCCTCCACTTT. Translation: CASSETGTGGNSPLHF. The V call is TRBV5-4, the J call TRBJ1-6, with 8 nucleotides matching TRBD1. This CDR3 contains 16 residues. Per germline, CDR1 SGHNT and CDR2 YYREEE (reference sequence). V trimming: 4 bases; J trimming: 7 bases; junction bases outside the gene matches: 10.

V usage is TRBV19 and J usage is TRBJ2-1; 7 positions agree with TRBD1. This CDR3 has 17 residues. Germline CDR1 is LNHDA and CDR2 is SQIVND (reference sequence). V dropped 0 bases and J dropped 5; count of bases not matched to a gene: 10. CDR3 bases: TGTGCCAGTAGTATAGACGGGGCTCCGGGACAGCACAATGAGCAGTTCTTC. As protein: CASSIDGAPGQHNEQFF.

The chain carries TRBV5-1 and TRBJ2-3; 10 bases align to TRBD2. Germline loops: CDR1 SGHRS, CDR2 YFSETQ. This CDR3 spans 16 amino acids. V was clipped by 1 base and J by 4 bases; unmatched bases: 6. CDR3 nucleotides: TGCGCCAGCAGCTTGAAACTAGCGGGGATTCCAGATACGCAGTATTTT. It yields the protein CASSLKLAGIPDTQYF.

The CDR3 protein is CASSAPPEAGQSTDTQYF. The CDR3 DNA follows: TGTGCCAGCAGCGCTCCCCCTGAGGCAGGGCAGAGCACAGATACGCAGTATTTT. The chain joins TRBV21-1 to TRBJ2-3; the D segment call TRBD1 is taken from the table without a DNA check. TRBV21-1 is labeled a pseudogene. The CDR3 is 18 residues long.

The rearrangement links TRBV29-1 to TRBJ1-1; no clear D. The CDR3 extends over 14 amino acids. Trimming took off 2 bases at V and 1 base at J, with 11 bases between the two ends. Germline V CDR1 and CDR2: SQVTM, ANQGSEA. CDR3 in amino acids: CSVESGRWNTEAFF. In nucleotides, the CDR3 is TGCAGCGTTGAAAGCGGTCGTTGGAACACTGAAGCTTTCTTT.

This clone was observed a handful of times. The CDR3: CASSSTGGSTNYGYTF. In DNA form, the CDR3 reads TGTGCCAGCAGCTCAACCGGAGGCAGCACTAACTATGGCTACACCTTC. This chain links TRBV9 with TRBJ1-2; D is unresolved. Looked up from germline, CDR1 is SGDLS and CDR2 is YYNGEE. V shed 4 bases and J shed 0 bases, with 16 bases lying between them. The CDR3 totals 16 residues.

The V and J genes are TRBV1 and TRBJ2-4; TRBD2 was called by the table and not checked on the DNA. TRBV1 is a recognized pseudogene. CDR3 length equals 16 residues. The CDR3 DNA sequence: TGCACCAGCAGCCAAGGGACTCTGGGGTTAGAAAACATTCAGTACTTC. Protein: CTSSQGTLGLENIQYF.

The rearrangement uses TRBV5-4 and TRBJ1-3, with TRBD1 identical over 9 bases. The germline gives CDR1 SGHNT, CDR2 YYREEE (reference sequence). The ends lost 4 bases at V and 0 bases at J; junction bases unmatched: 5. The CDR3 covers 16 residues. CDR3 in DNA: TGTGCCAGCAGCCGGGACAGGGCAAACTCTGGAAACACCATATATTTT. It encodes CASSRDRANSGNTIYF.

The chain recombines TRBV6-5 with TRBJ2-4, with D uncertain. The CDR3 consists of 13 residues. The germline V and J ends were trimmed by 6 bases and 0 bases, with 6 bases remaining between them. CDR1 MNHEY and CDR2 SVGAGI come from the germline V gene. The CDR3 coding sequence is TGTGCCAGCAGGAGAGAAGCCAAAAACATTCAGTACTTC. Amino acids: CASRREAKNIQYF.

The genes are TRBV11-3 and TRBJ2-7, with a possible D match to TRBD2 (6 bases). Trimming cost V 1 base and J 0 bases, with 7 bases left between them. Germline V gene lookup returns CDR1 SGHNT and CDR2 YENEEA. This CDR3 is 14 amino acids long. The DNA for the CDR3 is TGTGCCAGCAGCTTAGGCGGGGACTCCTACGAGCAGTACTTC. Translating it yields CASSLGGDSYEQYF.

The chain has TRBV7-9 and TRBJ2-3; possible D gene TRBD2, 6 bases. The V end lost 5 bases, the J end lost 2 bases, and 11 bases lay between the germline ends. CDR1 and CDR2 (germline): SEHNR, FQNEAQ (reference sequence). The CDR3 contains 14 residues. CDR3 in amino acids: CASSAGKITDTQYF. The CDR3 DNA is TGTGCCAGCAGCGCGGGAAAAATCACAGATACGCAGTATTTT.

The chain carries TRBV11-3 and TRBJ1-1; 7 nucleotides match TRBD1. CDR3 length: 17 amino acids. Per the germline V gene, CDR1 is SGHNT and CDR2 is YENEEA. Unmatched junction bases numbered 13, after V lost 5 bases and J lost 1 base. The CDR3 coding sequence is TGTGCCAGCAGCCCAGGGGGTTCGGGACCCAGGAACACTGAAGCTTTCTTT. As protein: CASSPGGSGPRNTEAFF.

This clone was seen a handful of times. For the CDR3, the DNA is TGTGCCAGCAGCGGGGCAGGGGGCGATGAGACCCAGTACTTC. It specifies CASSGAGGDETQYF. This chain joins TRBV9 and TRBJ2-5, with TRBD1 identical over 8 bases. The CDR3 is 14 amino acids. The germline CDR1 and CDR2 sequences are SGDLS and YYNGEE. V shed 3 bases and J 5 bases; nucleotides not matched to a gene: 6.

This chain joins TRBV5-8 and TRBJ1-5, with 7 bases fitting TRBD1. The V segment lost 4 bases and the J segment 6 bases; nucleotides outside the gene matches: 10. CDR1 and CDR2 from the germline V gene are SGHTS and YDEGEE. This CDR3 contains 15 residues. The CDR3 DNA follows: TGTGCCAGCAGCCAACGGGGACAGTTAGGTCAGCCCCAGCATTTT. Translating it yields CASSQRGQLGQPQHF.

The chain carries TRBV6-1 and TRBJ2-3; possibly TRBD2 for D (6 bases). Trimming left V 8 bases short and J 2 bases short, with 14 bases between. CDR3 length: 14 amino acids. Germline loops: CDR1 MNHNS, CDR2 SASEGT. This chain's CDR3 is CASDRSGHTDTQYF. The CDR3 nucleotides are TGTGCCAGCGATCGTAGCGGTCACACAGATACGCAGTATTTT.

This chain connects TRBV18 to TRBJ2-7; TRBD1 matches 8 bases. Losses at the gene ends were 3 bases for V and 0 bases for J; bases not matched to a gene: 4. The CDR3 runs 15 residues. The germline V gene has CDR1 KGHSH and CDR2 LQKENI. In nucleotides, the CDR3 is TGTGCCAGCTCACCGAACAGGGGGGCCTCCTACGAGCAGTACTTC. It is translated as CASSPNRGASYEQYF. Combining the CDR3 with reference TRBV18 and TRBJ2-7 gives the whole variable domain NAGVMQNPRHLVRRRGQEARLRCSPMKGHSHVYWYRQLPEEGLKFMVYLQKENIIDESGMPKERFSAEFPKEGPSILRIQQVVRGDSAAYFCASSPNRGASYEQYFGPGTRLTVT.

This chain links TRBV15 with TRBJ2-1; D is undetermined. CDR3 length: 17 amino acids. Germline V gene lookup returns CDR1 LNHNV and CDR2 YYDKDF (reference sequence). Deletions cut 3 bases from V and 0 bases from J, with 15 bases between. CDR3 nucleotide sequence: TGTGCCACCAGCAGGGTGCCCGAAGATAGCTCCTACAATGAGCAGTTCTTC. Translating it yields CATSRVPEDSSYNEQFF.

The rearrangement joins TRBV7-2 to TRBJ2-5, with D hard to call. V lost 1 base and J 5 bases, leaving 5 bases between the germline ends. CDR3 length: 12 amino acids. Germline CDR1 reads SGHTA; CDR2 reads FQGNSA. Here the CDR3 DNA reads TGTGCCAGCAGCTTAGTCGGGGAGACCCAGTACTTC. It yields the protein CASSLVGETQYF.

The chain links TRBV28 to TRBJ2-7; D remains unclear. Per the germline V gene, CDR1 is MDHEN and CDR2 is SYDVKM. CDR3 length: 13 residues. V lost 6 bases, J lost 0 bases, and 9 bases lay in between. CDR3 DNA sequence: TGTGCCAGCAGCGGGTTTCCCTCCTACGAGCAGTACTTC. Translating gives CASSGFPSYEQYF. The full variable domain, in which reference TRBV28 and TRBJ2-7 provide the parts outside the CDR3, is DVKVTQSSRYLVKRTGEKVFLECVQDMDHENMFWYRQDPGLGLRLIYFSYDVKMKEKGDIPEGYSVSREKKERFSLILESASTNQTSMYLCASSGFPSYEQYFGPGTRLTVT.

The chain's CDR3 is CASRTGTGTSLGQYF. The CDR3 DNA reads TGTGCCAGCAGAACCGGGACAGGGACTTCACTTGGGCAGTACTTC. The chain has TRBV6-5 and TRBJ2-7; 9 bases line up with TRBD1. The CDR3 contains 15 residues. V gave up 6 bases and J gave up 9 bases; unmatched junction bases: 15. Germline CDR1 reads MNHEY; CDR2 reads SVGAGI.

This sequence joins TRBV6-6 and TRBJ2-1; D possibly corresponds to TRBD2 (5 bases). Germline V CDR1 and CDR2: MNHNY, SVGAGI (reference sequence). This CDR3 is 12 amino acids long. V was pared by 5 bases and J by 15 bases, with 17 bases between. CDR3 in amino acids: CASSKQRLALFF. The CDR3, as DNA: TGTGCCAGCAGTAAACAGAGGCTAGCCCTGTTCTTC.

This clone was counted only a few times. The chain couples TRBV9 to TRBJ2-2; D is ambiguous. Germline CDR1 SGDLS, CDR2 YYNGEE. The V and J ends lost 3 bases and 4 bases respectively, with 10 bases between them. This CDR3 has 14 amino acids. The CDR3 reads CASSGPRGTGELFF. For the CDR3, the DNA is TGTGCCAGCAGCGGCCCCCGCGGCACCGGGGAGCTGTTTTTT. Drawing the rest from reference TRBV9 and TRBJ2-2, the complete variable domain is DSGVTQTPKHLITATGQRVTLRCSPRSGDLSVYWYQQSLDQGLQFLIQYYNGEERAKGNILERFSAQQFPDLHSELNLSSLELGDSALYFCASSGPRGTGELFFGEGSRLTVL.

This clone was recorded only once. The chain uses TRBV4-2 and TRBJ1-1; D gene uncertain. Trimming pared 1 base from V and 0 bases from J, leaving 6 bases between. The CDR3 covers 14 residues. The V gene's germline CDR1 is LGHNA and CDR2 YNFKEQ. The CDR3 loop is CASSQAVMNTEAFF. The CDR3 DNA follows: TGTGCCAGCAGCCAAGCGGTGATGAACACTGAAGCTTTCTTT.

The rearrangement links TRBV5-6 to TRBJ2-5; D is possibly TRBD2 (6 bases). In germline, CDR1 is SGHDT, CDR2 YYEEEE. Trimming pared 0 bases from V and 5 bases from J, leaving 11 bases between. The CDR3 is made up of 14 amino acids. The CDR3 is CASSLVREGETQYF. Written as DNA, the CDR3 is TGTGCCAGCAGCTTGGTGCGGGAAGGGGAGACCCAGTACTTC. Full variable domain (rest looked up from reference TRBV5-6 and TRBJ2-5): DAGVTQSPTHLIKTRGQQVTLRCSPKSGHDTVSWYQQALGQGPQFIFQYYEEEERQRGNFPDRFSGHQFPNYSSELNVNALLLGDSALYLCASSLVREGETQYFGPGTRLLVL.

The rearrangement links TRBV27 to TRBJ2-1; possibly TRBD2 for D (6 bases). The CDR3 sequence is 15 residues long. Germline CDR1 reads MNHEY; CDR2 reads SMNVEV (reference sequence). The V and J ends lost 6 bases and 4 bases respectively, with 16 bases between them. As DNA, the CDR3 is TGTGCCAGCAGCCCGGCCGGGAGAGGGTACAATGAGCAGTTCTTC. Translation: CASSPAGRGYNEQFF.

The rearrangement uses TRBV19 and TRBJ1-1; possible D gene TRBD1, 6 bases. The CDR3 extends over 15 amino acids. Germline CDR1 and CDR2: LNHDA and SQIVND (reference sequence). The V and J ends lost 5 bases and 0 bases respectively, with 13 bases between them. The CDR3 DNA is TGTGCCAGTAGTCTACGGACAGCTTTGAACACTGAAGCTTTCTTT. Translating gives CASSLRTALNTEAFF.

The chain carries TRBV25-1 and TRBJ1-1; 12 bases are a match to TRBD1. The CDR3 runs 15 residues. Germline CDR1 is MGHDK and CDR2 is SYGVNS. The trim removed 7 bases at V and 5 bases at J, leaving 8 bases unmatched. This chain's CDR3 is CASKGQGAAVTEAFF. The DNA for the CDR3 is TGTGCCAGCAAGGGACAGGGGGCCGCAGTGACTGAAGCTTTCTTT.

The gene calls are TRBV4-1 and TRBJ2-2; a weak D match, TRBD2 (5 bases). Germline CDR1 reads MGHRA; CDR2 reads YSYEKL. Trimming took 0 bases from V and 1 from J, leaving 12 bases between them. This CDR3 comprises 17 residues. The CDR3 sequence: CASSQDLTRMNTGELFF. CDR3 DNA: TGCGCCAGCAGCCAAGATTTAACTAGGATGAACACCGGGGAGCTGTTTTTT.

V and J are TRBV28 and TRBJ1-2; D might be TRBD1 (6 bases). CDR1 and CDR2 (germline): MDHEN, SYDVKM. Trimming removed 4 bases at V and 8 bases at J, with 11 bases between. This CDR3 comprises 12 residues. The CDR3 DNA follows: TGTGCCAGCAGTTCAGGGGCGTACGGCTACACCTTC. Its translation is CASSSGAYGYTF.

CDR3 in amino acids: CASSLRDNYEQYF. Here the CDR3 DNA reads TGCGCCAGCAGCTTGCGGGACAACTACGAGCAGTACTTC. V and J are TRBV5-1 and TRBJ2-7, with D perhaps TRBD1 (6 bases). V was pared by 1 base and J by 3 bases, with 8 bases between. Germline V CDR1 and CDR2: SGHRS, YFSETQ. The CDR3 is 13 amino acids.